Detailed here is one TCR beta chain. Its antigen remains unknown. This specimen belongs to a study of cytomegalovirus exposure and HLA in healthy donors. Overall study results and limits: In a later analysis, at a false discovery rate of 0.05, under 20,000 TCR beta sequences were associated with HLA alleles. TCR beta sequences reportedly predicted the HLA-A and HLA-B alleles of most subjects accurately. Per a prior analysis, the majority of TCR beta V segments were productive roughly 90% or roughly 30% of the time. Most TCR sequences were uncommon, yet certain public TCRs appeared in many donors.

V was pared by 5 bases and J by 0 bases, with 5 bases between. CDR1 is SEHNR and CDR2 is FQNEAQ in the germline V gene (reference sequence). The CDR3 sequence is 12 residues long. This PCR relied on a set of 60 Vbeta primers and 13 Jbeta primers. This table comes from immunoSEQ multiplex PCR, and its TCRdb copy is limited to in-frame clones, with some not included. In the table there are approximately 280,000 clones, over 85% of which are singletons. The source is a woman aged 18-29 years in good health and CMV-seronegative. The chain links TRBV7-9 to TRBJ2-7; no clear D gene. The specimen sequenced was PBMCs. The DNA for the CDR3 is TGTGCCAGCAGCAACAGCTCCTACGAGCAGTACTTC. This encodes CASSNSSYEQYF.